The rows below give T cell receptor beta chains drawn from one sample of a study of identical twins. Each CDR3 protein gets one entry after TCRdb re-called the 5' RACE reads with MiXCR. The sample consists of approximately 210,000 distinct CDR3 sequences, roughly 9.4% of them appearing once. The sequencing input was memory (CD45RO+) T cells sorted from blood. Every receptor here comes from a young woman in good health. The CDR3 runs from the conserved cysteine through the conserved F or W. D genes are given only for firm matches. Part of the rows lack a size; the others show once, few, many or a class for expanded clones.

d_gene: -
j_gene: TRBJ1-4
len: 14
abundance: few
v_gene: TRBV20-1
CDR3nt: TGCAGTGCTAGAGAAACTACAACTAATGAAAAACTGTTTTTT
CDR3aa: CSARETTTNEKLFF

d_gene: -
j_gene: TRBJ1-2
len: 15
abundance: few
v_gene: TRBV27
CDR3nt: TGTGCCAGCAGTTTAAATCTTCCAGGGCTCTATGGCTACACCTTC
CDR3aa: CASSLNLPGLYGYTF

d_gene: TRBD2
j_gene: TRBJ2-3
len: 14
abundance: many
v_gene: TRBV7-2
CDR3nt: TGTGCCAGCAGCTTAATAGCGGGAGGAGATACGCAGTATTTT
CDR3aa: CASSLIAGGDTQYF

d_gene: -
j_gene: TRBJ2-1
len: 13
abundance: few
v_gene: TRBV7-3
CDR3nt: TGTGCCAGCAGCTTAAGGGGCCCCAATGAGCAGTTCTTC
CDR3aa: CASSLRGPNEQFF

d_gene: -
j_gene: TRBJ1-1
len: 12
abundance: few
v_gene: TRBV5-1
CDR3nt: TGCGCCAACGAGGTGGGGCGCACTGAAGCTTTCTTT
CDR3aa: CANEVGRTEAFF

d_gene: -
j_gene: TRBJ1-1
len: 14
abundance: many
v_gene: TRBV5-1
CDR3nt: TGCGCCAGCAGCTTGGAAGGAGCCAACACTGAAGCTTTCTTT
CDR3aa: CASSLEGANTEAFF

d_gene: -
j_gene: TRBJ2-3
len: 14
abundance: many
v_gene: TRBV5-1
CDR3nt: TGCGCCAGCAGCTTGTGGAGGGAATCAGATACGCAGTATTTT
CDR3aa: CASSLWRESDTQYF

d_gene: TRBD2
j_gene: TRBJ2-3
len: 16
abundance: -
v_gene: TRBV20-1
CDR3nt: TGCAGTGCTCTCCGAACTAGCGGGAGGGGTATAGATACGCAGTATTTT
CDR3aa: CSALRTSGRGIDTQYF

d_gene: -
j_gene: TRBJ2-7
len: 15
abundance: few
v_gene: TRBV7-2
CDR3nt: TGTGCCAGCAGCTTAGCGTCCGGGAGAACCTACGAGCAGTACTTC
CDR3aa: CASSLASGRTYEQYF

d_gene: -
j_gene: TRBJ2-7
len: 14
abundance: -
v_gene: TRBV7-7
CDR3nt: TGTGCTAGCAGCCGACAAGCGAACAGCTACGAGCAGTACTTC
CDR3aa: CASSRQANSYEQYF

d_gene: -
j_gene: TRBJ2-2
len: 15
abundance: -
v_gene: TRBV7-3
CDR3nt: TGTGCCAGCAGCTTAACTGGGAGACTCGGCGGGGAGCTGTTTTTT
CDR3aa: CASSLTGRLGGELFF

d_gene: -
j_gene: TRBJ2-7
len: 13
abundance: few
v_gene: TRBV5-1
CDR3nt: TGCGCCAGCAGGTTCGAGGCGGCCTACGAGCAGTACTTC
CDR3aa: CASRFEAAYEQYF

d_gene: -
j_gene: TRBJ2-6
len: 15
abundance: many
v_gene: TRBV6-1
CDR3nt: TGTGCCAGCAGAGGAGGGAGCTCTGGGGCCAACGTCCTGACTTTC
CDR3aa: CASRGGSSGANVLTF

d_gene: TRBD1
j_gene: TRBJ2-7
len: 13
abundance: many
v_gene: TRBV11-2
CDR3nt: TGTGCCAGCAGCAAACAGGGGCTCAACGAGCAGTACTTC
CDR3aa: CASSKQGLNEQYF

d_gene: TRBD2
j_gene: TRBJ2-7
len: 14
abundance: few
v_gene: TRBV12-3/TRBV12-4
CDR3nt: TGTGCCAGCAGCCCGGGACTAGCTTCCTACGAGCAGTACTTC
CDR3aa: CASSPGLASYEQYF

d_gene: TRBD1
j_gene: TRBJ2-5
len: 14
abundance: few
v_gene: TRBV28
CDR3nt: TGTGCCAGCAGTCCACAGGGGGGTATAGAGACCCAGTACTTC
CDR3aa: CASSPQGGIETQYF

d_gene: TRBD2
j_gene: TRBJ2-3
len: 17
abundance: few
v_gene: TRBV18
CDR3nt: TGTGCCAGCTCACCAAATATAGTGCGGGAGTTTTCAGATACGCAGTATTTT
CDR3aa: CASSPNIVREFSDTQYF

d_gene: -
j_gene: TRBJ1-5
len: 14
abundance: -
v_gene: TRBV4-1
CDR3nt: TGCGCCAGCAGCTTAATTGGGCCCAATCAGCCCCAGCATTTT
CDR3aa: CASSLIGPNQPQHF

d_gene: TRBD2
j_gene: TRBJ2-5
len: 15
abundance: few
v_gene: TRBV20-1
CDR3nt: TGCAGTGCCGGAACCGGGACTAGCAGTCAAGAGACCCAGTACTTC
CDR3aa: CSAGTGTSSQETQYF

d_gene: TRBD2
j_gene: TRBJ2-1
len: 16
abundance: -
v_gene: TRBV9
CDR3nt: TGTGCCAGCAGCGCCTGGACTAGCGGGAGCTACAATGAGCAGTTCTTC
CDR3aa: CASSAWTSGSYNEQFF

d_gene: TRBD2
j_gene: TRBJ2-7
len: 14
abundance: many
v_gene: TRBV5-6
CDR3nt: TGTGCCAGCAGCTTCTATGGGGGAGGGTACGAGCAGTACTTC
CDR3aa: CASSFYGGGYEQYF

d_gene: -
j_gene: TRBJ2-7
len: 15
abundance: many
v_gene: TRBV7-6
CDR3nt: TGTGCCAGCAGCCGCTCAATGGACAGCTCCTACGAGCAGTACTTC
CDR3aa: CASSRSMDSSYEQYF

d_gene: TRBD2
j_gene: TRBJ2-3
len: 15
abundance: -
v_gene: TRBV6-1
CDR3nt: TGTGCCAGCAGTCGAACTAGCGGGAGGGGAGATACGCAGTATTTT
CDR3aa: CASSRTSGRGDTQYF

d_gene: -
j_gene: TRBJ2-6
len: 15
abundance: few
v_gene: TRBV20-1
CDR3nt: TGCAGTGCTAGAGCGGACCGCTACGGGGCCAACGTCCTGACTTTC
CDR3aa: CSARADRYGANVLTF

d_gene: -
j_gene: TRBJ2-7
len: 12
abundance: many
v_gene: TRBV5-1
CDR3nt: TGCGCCAGCAGCTTGGGACTCGGGAAGCAGTACTTC
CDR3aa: CASSLGLGKQYF

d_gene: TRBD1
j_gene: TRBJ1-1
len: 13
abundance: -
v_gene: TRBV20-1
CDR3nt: TGCAGTGCAAACAGGGGGAAGGACACTGAAGCTTTCTTT
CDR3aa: CSANRGKDTEAFF

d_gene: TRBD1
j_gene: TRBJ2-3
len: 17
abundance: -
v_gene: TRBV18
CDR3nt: TGTGCCAGCTCACCAGAAACAGGGGCGGAATACACAGATACGCAGTATTTT
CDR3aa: CASSPETGAEYTDTQYF

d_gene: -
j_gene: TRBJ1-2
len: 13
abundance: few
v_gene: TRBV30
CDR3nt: TGTGCCTGGATGCCGCTGGGAAGCTATGGCTACACCTTC
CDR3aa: CAWMPLGSYGYTF

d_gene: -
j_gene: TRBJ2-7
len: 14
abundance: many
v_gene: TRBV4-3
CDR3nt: TGCGCCAGCAGCCTGGCTGGGATGGAATACGAGCAGTACTTC
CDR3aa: CASSLAGMEYEQYF

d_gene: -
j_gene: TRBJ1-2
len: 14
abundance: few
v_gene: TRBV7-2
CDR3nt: TGTGCCAGCAGCCCAGGGCCCTCCCTTGGGGGCTACACCTTC
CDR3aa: CASSPGPSLGGYTF

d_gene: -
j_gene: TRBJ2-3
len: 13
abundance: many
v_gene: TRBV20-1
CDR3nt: TGCAGTGCTAGAGGTATCAGCACAGATACGCAGTATTTT
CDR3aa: CSARGISTDTQYF

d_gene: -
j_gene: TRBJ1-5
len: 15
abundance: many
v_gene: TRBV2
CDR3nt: TGTGCCAGCAGTGGAAGCCTGGGGCGAGATCAGCCCCAGCATTTT
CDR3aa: CASSGSLGRDQPQHF

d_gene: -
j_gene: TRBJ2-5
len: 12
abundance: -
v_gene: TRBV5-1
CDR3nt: TGCGCCAGCAGCTTGCCGGCAGAGACCCAGTACTTC
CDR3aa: CASSLPAETQYF

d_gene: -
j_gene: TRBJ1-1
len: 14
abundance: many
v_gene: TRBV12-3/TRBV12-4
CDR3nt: TGTGCCAGCATCCCGGGGGGTGGTAGGACTGAAGCTTTCTTT
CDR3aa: CASIPGGGRTEAFF

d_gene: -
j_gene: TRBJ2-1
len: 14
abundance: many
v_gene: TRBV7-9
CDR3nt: TGTGCCAGCAGCCACAGGGTGGGCTACAATGAGCAGTTCTTC
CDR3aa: CASSHRVGYNEQFF

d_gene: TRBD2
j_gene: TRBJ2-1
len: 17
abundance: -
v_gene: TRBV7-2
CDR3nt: TGTGCCAGCAGCACCATCACAGCGGGAGCGGGTTACAATGAGCAGTTCTTC
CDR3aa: CASSTITAGAGYNEQFF

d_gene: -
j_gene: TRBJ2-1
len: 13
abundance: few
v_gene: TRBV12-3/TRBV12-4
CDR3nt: TGTGCCAGCGGGACTTTCGAACACAATGAGCAGTTCTTC
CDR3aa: CASGTFEHNEQFF

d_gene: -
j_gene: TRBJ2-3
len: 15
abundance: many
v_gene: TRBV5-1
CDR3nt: TGCGCCAGTGGCAGGGGGGGGGCGCAAAAAGATACGCAGTATTTT
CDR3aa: CASGRGGAQKDTQYF

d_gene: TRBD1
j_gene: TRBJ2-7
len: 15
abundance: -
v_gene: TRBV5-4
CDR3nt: TGTGCCAGCAGCCCGGACAGGGCCCTTTCCTACGAGCAGTACTTC
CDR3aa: CASSPDRALSYEQYF

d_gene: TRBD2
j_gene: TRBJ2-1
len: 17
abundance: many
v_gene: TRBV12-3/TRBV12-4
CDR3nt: TGTGCCAGCAGTTTAGGTGAAGGACTAGCGAGATACAATGAGCAGTTCTTC
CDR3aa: CASSLGEGLARYNEQFF

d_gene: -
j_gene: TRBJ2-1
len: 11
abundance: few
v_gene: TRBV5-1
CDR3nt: TGCGCCAGCATGACGTATAATGAGCAGTTCTTC
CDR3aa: CASMTYNEQFF

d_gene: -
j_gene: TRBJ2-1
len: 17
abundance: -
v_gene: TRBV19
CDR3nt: TGTGCCAGTAGTATTCCTGGCCCCAGGGATCTAGACAATGAGCAGTTCTTC
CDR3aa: CASSIPGPRDLDNEQFF

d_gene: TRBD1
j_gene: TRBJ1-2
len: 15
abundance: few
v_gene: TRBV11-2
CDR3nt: TGTGCCAGCAGCGGATGGACAGGGATTAACTATGGCTACACCTTC
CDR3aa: CASSGWTGINYGYTF

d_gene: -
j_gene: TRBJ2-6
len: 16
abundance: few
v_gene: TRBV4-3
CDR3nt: TGCGCCAGCAGCCCAACTGGGGCAGGGAGAAAAATCGTCCTGACTTTC
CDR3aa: CASSPTGAGRKIVLTF

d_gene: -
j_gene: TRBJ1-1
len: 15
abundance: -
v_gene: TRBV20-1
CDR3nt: TGCAGTGCTAGCGGGGGGGCCCCCTTGAACACTGAAGCTTTCTTT
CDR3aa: CSASGGAPLNTEAFF

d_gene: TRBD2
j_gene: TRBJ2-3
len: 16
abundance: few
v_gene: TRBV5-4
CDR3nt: TGTGCCAGCAGCTTATCTAGCGGGAGCCCCACAGATACGCAGTATTTT
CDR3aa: CASSLSSGSPTDTQYF